The TCR beta chain under discussion was sequenced for a study of blood T cell repertoires in COVID-19 (TCRdb year 2020). Looking at the study overall: The collaborator samples originated in the United States, Italy and Spain and spanned the acute and convalescent phases of COVID-19. The repertoires were released in a freely available public database meant as a resource for research on the immune response to SARS-CoV-2. Where HLA class I and class II types were available, the types were taken from metadata supplied by the sample provider, not from assay-based typing. Subjects who had been exposed to COVID-19, were actively infected with it, or had recovered from it provided the deeply sampled blood TCRbeta repertoires that made up the dataset. The samples were drawn from the first 160 participants of the ongoing ImmuneRACE study and from 950 to 1,500 subjects provided by 6 global collaborators. The material from the prospective study consisted of cDNA or gDNA derived from T cells, B-cell-depleted T cells, or PBMCs. A de-identified subject ID, COVID-19 status, age in years and sex were almost always included in the sample metadata.

Collaborating institutions collected whole blood in K2EDTA tubes following their own protocols. Collaborator samples were shipped for TCRbeta analysis as frozen whole blood, isolated PBMCs, or DNA extracted from either sample type. With regard to this clone: What antigen it recognizes has not been identified. No base-level quality is on record; no much larger clone is a single base apart.

The immunoSEQ Assay, a bias-controlled multiplex PCR, was used to amplify TCRbeta CDR3 regions from genomic DNA. Under the source paper's analysis protocol: The number of nucleated cells in each sample was estimated from the amplification of reference gene primers within the assay. Sequence reads were collapsed and filtered to measure the absolute abundance of every unique TCRbeta CDR3 rearrangement. Productive Simpson clonality was computed per sample as the square root of Simpson's diversity index over productive rearrangements. Not all clones reach the TCRdb copy of this immuneACCESS table, which keeps in-frame sequences only. Checked studies attribute under half of the gap to unresolved V genes and leave the rest unexplained. D and trimming come from the DNA, and the V and J calls and clone size come from that table. This sample has about 200,000 clones in its table, and about 90% of those were observed once. The leading ten clones occupy 2.2% of the sample.

The CDR3, from cysteine to phenylalanine, totals 13 residues. Only the CDR3 part of the read is kept: 39 bases, read in frame from the first base. V and J are trimmed by 9 bases and 5 bases, and the gene matches miss 6 bases of the junction. Looking up the germline V gene (reference sequence) yields CDR1 MNHNY and CDR2 SVGAGI. Results the study describes overall, beyond this receptor: The amount of clinical and demographic metadata varied by source and participant and was provided uncurated.

The sample consisted of peripheral blood. The TCR comes from a woman between 50 and 59 years old with acute or convalescent COVID-19. Here the chain combines TRBV6-6 and TRBJ1-1, with 10 middle bases fitting TRBD1. The CDR3 protein sequence reads: CASDRGRNTEAFF. In nucleotides, the sequence is TGTGCCAGTGACAGGGGGCGAAATACTGAAGCTTTCTTT.